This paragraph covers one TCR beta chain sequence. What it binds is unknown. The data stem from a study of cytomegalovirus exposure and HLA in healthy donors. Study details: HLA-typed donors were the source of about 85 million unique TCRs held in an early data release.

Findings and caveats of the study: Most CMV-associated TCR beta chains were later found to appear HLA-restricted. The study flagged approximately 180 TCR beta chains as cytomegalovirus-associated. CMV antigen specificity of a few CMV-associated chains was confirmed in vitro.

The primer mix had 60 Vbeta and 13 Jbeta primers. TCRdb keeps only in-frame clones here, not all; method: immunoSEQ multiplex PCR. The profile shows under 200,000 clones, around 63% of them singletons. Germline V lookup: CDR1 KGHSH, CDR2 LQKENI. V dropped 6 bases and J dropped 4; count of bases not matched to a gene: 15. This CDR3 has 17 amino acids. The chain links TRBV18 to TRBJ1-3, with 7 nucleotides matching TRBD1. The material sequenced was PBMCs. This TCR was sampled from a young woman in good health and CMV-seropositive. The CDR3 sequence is CASSPLDRLRSGNTIYF. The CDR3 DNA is TGTGCCAGCTCCCCGTTGGACAGGCTTCGCTCAGGAAACACCATATATTTT. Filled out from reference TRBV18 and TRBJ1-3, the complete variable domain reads NAGVMQNPRHLVRRRGQEARLRCSPMKGHSHVYWYRQLPEEGLKFMVYLQKENIIDESGMPKERFSAEFPKEGPSILRIQQVVRGDSAAYFCASSPLDRLRSGNTIYFGEGSWLTVV.